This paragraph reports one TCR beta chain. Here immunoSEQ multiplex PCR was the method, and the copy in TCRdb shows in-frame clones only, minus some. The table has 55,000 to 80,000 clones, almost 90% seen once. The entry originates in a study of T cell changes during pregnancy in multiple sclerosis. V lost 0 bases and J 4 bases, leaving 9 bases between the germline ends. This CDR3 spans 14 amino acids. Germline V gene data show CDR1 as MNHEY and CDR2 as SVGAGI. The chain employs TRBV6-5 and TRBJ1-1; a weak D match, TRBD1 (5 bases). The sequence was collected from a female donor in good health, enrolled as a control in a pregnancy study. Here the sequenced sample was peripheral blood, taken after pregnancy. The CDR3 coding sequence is TGTGCCAGCAGTTACTCGAATAGGGGCACTGAAGCTTTCTTT. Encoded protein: CASSYSNRGTEAFF.